The T cell receptor (beta chain) described here comes from a study of shared clonotypes between healthy human individuals. Study-level points and caveats: In having few donors, the study represented limited genetic and exposure-history diversity.

Deletions cut 5 bases from V and 0 bases from J, with 11 bases between. Germline values: CDR1 SGHDN, CDR2 FVKESK. This CDR3 has 14 amino acids. Genomic DNA from each subset was divided evenly over several immunoSEQ plates. Using immunoSEQ multiplex PCR, the repertoire was profiled, and TCRdb retains in-frame clones only, with some absent. The sample lists around 1.9 million clones, 80% to 95% occurring once. CD8 cells classed as naive were CD45RO-negative and positively selected for CCR7, excluding terminally differentiated effector memory CD45RA+ cells. Donors comprised healthy HIV-negative adults lacking recent acute infections or vaccinations. Every donor was a Caucasian adult from Nashville, Tennessee. As concerns this clone: The antigen is undetermined.

This TCR came from a man between 18 and 29 years old in good health. Some clones in this sample may be carry-over from other donors' samples. The chain uses TRBV14 and TRBJ2-7; unclear D gene. The sequenced material came from naive CD8+ T cells from PBMCs. CDR3 nucleotide sequence: TGTGCCAGCAGCGCGGCAGTCCCCTCCTACGAGCAGTACTTC. This encodes CASSAAVPSYEQYF.